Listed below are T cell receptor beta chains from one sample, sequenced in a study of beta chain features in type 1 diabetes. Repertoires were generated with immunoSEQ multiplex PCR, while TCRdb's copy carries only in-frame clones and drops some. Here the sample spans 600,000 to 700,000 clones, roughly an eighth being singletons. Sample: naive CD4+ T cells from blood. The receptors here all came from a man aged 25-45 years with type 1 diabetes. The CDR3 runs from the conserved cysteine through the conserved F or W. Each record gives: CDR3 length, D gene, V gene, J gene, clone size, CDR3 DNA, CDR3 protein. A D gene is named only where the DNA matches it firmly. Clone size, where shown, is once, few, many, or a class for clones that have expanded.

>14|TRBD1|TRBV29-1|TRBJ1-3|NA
TGCAGCGTTGGCGGACAGGGCTCTGGAAACACCATATATTTT
CSVGGQGSGNTIYF
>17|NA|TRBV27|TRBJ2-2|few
TGTGCCAGCAGTTTAGGGCAAGGGGCGCTGAACACCGGGGAGCTGTTTTTT
CASSLGQGALNTGELFF
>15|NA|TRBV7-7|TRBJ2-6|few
TGTGCCGTGAGGGGCCCTAACTCTGGGGCCAACGTCCTGACTTTC
CAVRGPNSGANVLTF
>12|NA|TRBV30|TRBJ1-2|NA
TGTGCCTGGAGTGTACTTGGTTATGGCTACACCTTC
CAWSVLGYGYTF
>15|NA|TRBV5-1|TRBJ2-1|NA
TGCGCCAGCAGCTTGGAACCGGGCTCCTACAATGAGCAGTTCTTC
CASSLEPGSYNEQFF
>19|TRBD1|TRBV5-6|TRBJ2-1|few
TGTGCCAGCAGCTCTATTTCCAAACGCGGACAGGGTCCCTACAATGAGCAGTTCTTC
CASSSISKRGQGPYNEQFF
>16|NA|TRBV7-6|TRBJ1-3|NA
TGTGCCAGCAGCCAACCTACAGGGCCCTCTGGAAACACCATATATTTT
CASSQPTGPSGNTIYF
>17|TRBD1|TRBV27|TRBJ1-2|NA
TGTGCCAGCAGTCCTCGGACAGGGGAGGCTACTAACTATGGCTACACCTTC
CASSPRTGEATNYGYTF
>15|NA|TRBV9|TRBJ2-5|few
TGTGCCAGCAGTCGTCCTGTCGGCGGGGCGGAGACCCAGTACTTC
CASSRPVGGAETQYF
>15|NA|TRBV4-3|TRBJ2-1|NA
TGCGCCAGCAGCCAAGATAGTACAGGGATCCGTGAGCAGTTCTTC
CASSQDSTGIREQFF
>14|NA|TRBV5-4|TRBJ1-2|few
TGTGCCAGCAGCTTGGAGTCGGGAATCTATGGCTACACCTTC
CASSLESGIYGYTF
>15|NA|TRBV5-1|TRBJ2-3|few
TGCGCCAGCAGCTTGGCGGGCGGGGCTGCAGATACGCAGTATTTT
CASSLAGGAADTQYF
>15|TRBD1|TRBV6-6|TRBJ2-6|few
TGTGCCAGCAATGGACAGGGGCTAGGGGCCAACGTCCTGACTTTC
CASNGQGLGANVLTF
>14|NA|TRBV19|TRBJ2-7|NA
TGTGCCAGTAGCGATCGGGAGCCTGGCTACGAGCAGTACTTC
CASSDREPGYEQYF
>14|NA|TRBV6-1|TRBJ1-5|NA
TGTGCCAGCAGTGAATCGGTAGCTAATCAGCCCCAGCATTTT
CASSESVANQPQHF
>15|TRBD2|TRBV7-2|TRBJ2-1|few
TGTGCCAGCAGCTTATCACCTAGCGGGGCCAATGAGCAGTTCTTC
CASSLSPSGANEQFF
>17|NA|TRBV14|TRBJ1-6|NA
TGTGCCAGCAGCCTAACGCGGGACACCTCCTATAATTCACCCCTCCACTTT
CASSLTRDTSYNSPLHF
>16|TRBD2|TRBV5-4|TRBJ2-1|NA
TGTGCCAGCAGCTCCGTGAGACTAGCGGGGGAGAATGAGCAGTTCTTC
CASSSVRLAGENEQFF
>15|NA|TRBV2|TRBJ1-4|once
TGTGCCAGCAGTGACCCACGGATATCTAATGAAAAACTGTTTTTT
CASSDPRISNEKLFF
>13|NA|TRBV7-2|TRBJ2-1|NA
TGTGCCAGCGGGGGAAGAGTCACGGATGAGCAGTTCTTC
CASGGRVTDEQFF
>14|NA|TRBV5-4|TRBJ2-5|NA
TGTGCCAGCAGCTTGGGGAGGGCGGGAGAGACCCAGTACTTC
CASSLGRAGETQYF
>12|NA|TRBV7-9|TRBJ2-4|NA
TGTGCCAGCAGCCTCTCTGACAACATTCAGTACTTC
CASSLSDNIQYF
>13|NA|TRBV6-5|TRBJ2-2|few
TGTGCCAGCAGTTACTCGACAATCGGGGAGCTGTTTTTT
CASSYSTIGELFF
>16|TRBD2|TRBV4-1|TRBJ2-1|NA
TGCGCCAGCAGCCAGCCTCTAGCGGGGGGGCATCGGGAGCAGTTCTTC
CASSQPLAGGHREQFF
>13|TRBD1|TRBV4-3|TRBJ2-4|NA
TGCGCCAGCAGCCAAGATCTAAAGGGGACAGAGTACTTC
CASSQDLKGTEYF
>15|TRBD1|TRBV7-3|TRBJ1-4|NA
TGTGCCAGCAGCTTCCACGGGACAGCTAATGAAAAACTGTTTTTT
CASSFHGTANEKLFF
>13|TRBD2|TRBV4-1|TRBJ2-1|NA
TGCGCCAGCAGCTACGAGCGGGGGAATGAGCAGTTCTTC
CASSYERGNEQFF
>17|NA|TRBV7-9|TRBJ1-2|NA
TGTGCCAGCAGCTTAGCCCTGACAGCCGGCGAAGGCTATGGCTACACCTTC
CASSLALTAGEGYGYTF
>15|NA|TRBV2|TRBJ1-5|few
TGTGCCAGCAGTGAGCACAGGGATAGCAATCAGCCCCAGCATTTT
CASSEHRDSNQPQHF
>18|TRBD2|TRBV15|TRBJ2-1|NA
TGTGCCACCAGCAGACTTCCTCCGGGACTAGCGGGAGGGAATGAGCAGTTCTTC
CATSRLPPGLAGGNEQFF
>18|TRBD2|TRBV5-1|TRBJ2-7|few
TGCGCCAGCAGCTTGGGGACAGGGCTAGCGGGGGCCACCTACGAGCAGTACTTC
CASSLGTGLAGATYEQYF
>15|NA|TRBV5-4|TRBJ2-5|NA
TGTGCCAGCAGGGACAGGACTAGCCTTGTGGAGACCCAGTACTTC
CASRDRTSLVETQYF
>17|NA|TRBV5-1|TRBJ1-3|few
TGCGCCAGCAGCTTGGTAGGAGGCCCTAGCTCTGGAAACACCATATATTTT
CASSLVGGPSSGNTIYF
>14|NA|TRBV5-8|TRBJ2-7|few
TGTGCCAGCAGCCTGACAGGACCACCCTACGAGCAGTACTTC
CASSLTGPPYEQYF
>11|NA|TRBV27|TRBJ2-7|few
TGTGCCAGCCGGGGGCCCCACGAGCAGTACTTC
CASRGPHEQYF
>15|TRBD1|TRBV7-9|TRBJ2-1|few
TGTGCCAGCAGCACAGACAGGGGGCGGTACAATGAGCAGTTCTTC
CASSTDRGRYNEQFF
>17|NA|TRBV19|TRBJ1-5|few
TGTGCCAGTAGTTCGGTCCAAAGCAGGGATCATATCGAGCCCCAGCATTTT
CASSSVQSRDHIEPQHF
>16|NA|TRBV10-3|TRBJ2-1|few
TGTGCCATCAGTGAGTCGGAGAGGACACTAAACAATGAGCAGTTCTTC
CAISESERTLNNEQFF
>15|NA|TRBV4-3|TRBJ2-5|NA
TGCGCCAGCAGCCAAGATTTCGGGCTAGCCGAGACCCAGTACTTC
CASSQDFGLAETQYF
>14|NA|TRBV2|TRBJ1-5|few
TGTGCCAGCAGTGAGAGGAGGGGGTCTCAGCCCCAGCATTTT
CASSERRGSQPQHF
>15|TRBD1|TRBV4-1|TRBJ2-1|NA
TGCGCCAGCAGCCAAGAATCTGTTATGGGACAGAATCGTTTCTTC
CASSQESVMGQNRFF
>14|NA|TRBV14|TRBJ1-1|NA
TGTGCCAGCAGCCCCCGAGCAGGGAACACTGAAGCTTTCTTT
CASSPRAGNTEAFF
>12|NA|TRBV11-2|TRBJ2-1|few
TGTGCCAGCAGCTTAAACCAGCCTGAGCAGTTCTTC
CASSLNQPEQFF
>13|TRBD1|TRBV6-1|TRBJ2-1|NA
TGTGCCAGCAGTCCAGGGGGCAACAATGAGCAGTTCTTC
CASSPGGNNEQFF
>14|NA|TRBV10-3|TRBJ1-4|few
TGTGCCATCTCGAGGGATGCAACTAATGAAAAACTGTTTTTT
CAISRDATNEKLFF
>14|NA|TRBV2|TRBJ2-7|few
TGTGCCAGCAGTGTACAGGGAAAAAGGTACGAGCAGTACTTC
CASSVQGKRYEQYF